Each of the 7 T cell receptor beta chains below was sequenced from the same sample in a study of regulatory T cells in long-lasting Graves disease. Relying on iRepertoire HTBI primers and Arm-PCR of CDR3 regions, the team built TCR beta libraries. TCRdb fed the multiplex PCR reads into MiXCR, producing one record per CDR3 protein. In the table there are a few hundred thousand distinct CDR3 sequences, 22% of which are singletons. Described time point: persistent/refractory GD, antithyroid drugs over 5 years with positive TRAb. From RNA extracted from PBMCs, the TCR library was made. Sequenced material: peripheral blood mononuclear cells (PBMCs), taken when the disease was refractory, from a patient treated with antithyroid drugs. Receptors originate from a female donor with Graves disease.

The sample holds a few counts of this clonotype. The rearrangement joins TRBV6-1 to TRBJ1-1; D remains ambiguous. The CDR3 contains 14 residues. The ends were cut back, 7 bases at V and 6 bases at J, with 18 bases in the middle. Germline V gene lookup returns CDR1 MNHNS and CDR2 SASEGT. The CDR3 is CASNQLGVGAEAFF. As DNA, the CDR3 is TGTGCCAGCAATCAGCTCGGGGTCGGGGCTGAAGCTTTCTTT.

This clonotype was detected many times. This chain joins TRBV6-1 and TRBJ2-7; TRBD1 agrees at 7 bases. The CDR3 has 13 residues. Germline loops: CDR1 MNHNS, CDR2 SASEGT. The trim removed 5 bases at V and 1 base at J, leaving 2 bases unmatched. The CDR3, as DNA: TGTGCCAGCAGTAGGGACAGATCCTACGAGCAGTACTTC. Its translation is CASSRDRSYEQYF.

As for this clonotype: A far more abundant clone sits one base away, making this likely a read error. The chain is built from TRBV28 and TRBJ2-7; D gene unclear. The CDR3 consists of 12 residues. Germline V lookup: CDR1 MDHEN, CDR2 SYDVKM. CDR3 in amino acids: CANSLIGYEQYF. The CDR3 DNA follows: TGTGCCAACAGTTTAATCGGCTACGAGCAGTACTTC.

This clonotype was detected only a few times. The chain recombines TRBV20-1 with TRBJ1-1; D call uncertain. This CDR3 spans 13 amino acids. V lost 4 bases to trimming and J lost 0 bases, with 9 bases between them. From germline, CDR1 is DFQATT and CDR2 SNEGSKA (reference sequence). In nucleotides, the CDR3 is TGCAGTGCTATAGTCGGAGTGAACACTGAAGCTTTCTTT. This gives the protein CSAIVGVNTEAFF.

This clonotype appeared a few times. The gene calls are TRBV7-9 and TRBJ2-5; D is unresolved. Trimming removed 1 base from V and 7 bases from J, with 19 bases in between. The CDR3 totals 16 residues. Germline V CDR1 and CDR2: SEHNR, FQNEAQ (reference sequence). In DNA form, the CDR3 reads TGTGCCAGCAGCTTAGTTGTTTCGCGGCAGTTCGGGACCCAGTACTTC. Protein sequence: CASSLVVSRQFGTQYF.

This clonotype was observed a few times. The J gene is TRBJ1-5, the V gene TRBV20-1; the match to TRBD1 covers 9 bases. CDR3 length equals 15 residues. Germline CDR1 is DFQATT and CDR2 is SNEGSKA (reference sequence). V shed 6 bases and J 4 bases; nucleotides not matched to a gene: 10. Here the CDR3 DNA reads TGCAGTGCGTCCGGGACAGGGACTTGGAATCAGCCCCAGCATTTT. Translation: CSASGTGTWNQPQHF.

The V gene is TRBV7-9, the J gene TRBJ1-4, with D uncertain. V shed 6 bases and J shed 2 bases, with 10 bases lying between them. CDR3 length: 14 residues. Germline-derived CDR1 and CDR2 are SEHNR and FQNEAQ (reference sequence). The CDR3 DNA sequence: TGTGCCAGCAGTCCGAGCGGGACTAATGAAAAACTGTTTTTT. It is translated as CASSPSGTNEKLFF.